This TCR beta chain was obtained from a study of blood T cell repertoires in COVID-19. J lost 10 bases, V lost 0 bases, and 9 bases had no gene match. The CDR3 contains 16 residues. CDR1 is LGHDT and CDR2 is YNNKEL in the germline V gene (reference sequence). TCRdb's copy holds only in-frame clones and misses some; the assay was immunoSEQ multiplex PCR. The sample lists about 230,000 clones; roughly nine tenths were seen once. The sample comprised PBMCs or T cells enriched from blood (not recorded which). The chain has TRBV3-1 (or the pseudogene TRBV3-2) and TRBJ1-6; 7 bases line up with TRBD1. The sequence came from a woman in her thirties with acute COVID-19. The CDR3: CASSQDRGQTRSPLHF. The CDR3 region has the DNA TGTGCCAGCAGCCAAGATAGGGGACAGACTCGATCACCCCTCCACTTT.